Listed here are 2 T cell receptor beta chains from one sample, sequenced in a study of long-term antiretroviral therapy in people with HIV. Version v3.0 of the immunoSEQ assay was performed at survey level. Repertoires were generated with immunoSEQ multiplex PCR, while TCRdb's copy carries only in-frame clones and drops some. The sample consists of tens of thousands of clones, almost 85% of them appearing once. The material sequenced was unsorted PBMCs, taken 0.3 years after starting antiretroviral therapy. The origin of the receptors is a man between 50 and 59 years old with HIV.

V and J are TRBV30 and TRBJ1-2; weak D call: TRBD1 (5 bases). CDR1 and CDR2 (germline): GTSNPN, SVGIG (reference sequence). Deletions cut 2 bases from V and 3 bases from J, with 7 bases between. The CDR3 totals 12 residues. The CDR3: CAWSLGDYGYTF. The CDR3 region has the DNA TGTGCCTGGAGTCTAGGGGACTATGGCTACACCTTC.

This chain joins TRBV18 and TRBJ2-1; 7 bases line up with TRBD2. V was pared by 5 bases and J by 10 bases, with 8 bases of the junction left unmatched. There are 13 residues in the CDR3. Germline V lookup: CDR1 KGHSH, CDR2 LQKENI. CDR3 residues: CASSRGEGWEQFF. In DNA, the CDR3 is TGTGCCAGCTCAAGAGGGGAGGGCTGGGAGCAGTTCTTC.